The 3 T cell receptor beta chains below were found in one sample sequenced in a study of cytomegalovirus exposure and HLA in healthy donors. The PCR contained 60 Vbeta and 13 Jbeta primers. The data were produced by immunoSEQ multiplex PCR, yet TCRdb's version contains in-frame clones alone and is incomplete. The top ten hold about 2.9% of the sample, which has roughly 180,000 clones, 70% to 75% seen once. Sample: PBMCs. These receptors all come from a male donor in good health and CMV-seronegative.

V gene TRBV7-8 combines with J gene TRBJ2-1, with 10 bases lining up with TRBD2. The V segment lost 0 bases and the J segment 7 bases; nucleotides outside the gene matches: 9. The germline CDR1 and CDR2 sequences are SGHVS and FQNEAQ. This CDR3 comprises 17 residues. This chain's CDR3 is CASSLAYGLAGANEQFF. The CDR3 region has the DNA TGTGCCAGCAGCTTAGCGTACGGCCTAGCGGGAGCAAATGAGCAGTTCTTC.

The chain joins TRBV9 to TRBJ2-5; the match to TRBD2 covers 9 bases. The DNA end lines up better with TRBJ2-7; the J call may be wrong. CDR1 and CDR2 (germline): SGDLS, YYNGEE. CDR3 length: 15 amino acids. CDR3 in DNA: TGTGCCAGCAGCATTAGCGGGGGAAGCTCCTACGAGCAGTACTTC. Translating gives CASSISGGSSYEQYF.

The CDR3 region has the DNA TGTGCCAGCAGGGGAACGGGGGACTATGGCTACACCTTC. Encoded protein: CASRGTGDYGYTF. The chain is built from TRBV28 and TRBJ1-2, with a tentative D call TRBD1 (5 bases). This CDR3 comprises 13 residues. Trimming took 6 bases from V and 3 from J, leaving 11 bases between them. CDR1 is MDHEN, CDR2 SYDVKM, per germline.